The 4 T cell receptor beta chains below come from one sample, sequenced in a study of blood T cell repertoires in COVID-19. Data came from immunoSEQ multiplex PCR; TCRdb stores just in-frame clones and leaves some out. The sample includes tens of thousands of clones, roughly 87% of them seen just once. Input material: peripheral blood. These receptor sequences come from an elderly woman with active COVID-19.

The J gene is TRBJ2-3, the V gene TRBV5-4, with 7 bases identical to TRBD2. The CDR3 has 13 amino acids. Trimming removed 2 bases from V and 5 bases from J; junction bases left unmatched: 2. Germline assignment: CDR1 SGHNT and CDR2 YYREEE (reference sequence). CDR3 sequence reads: CASSLPGGDTQYF. CDR3 nucleotide sequence: TGTGCCAGCAGCTTACCGGGAGGAGATACGCAGTATTTT.

This clone was seen a few times. The chain recombines TRBV6-5 with TRBJ1-4; 9 bases align to TRBD1. Unmatched junction bases numbered 4, after V lost 7 bases and J lost 4 bases. The V gene's germline CDR1 is MNHEY and CDR2 SVGAGI. The CDR3 is made up of 14 amino acids. The CDR3 region is CASTNRGLNEKLFF. CDR3 DNA sequence: TGTGCCAGCACCAACAGGGGGCTTAATGAAAAACTGTTTTTT.

The V call is TRBV2, the J call TRBJ2-2; 9 positions agree with TRBD2. The CDR3 extends over 15 amino acids. The J segment lost 5 bases and the V segment lost 6 bases, leaving 7 bases of the junction unmatched. CDR1 SNHLY and CDR2 FYNNEI come from the germline V gene. CDR3 coding DNA: TGTGCCAGCAGGGGTGGGCTAGCGGGGACCGGGGAGCTGTTTTTT. As protein: CASRGGLAGTGELFF.

V usage is TRBV5-1 and J usage is TRBJ2-7; 10 nucleotides match TRBD1. The CDR3 loop spans 15 amino acids. Germline loops: CDR1 SGHRS, CDR2 YFSETQ. The J segment lost 5 bases and the V segment lost 3 bases, leaving 8 bases of the junction unmatched. Here the CDR3 reads CASSSMTGGGNEQYF. CDR3 bases: TGCGCCAGCAGCTCTATGACAGGGGGCGGGAACGAGCAGTACTTC.